This TCR beta chain was sequenced for a study of T cell changes during pregnancy in multiple sclerosis. Assay: immunoSEQ multiplex PCR; the TCRdb copy retains only in-frame clones and omits some. The table has about 36,000 clones, 93% seen once. Germline CDR1 is SNHLY and CDR2 is FYNNEI. The CDR3 runs to 14 residues. Trimming cost V 2 bases and J 5 bases, with 13 bases left between them. The rearrangement joins TRBV2 to TRBJ2-7; a weak D match, TRBD1 (6 bases). The clonotype comes from a female donor with multiple sclerosis, enrolled in a pregnancy study. Sequencing was performed on CD4+ T cells from peripheral blood mononuclear cells, taken in the first trimester of pregnancy. CDR3 DNA sequence: TGTGCCAGCAGTGAATATCAGGGGACAAACGAGCAGTACTTC. This encodes CASSEYQGTNEQYF. The entire variable domain, with the rest obtained from reference TRBV2 and TRBJ2-7, is as follows: EPEVTQTPSHQVTQMGQEVILRCVPISNHLYFYWYRQILGQKVEFLVSFYNNEISEKSEIFDDQFSVERPDGSNFTLKIRSTKLEDSAMYFCASSEYQGTNEQYFGPGTRLTVT.